A single T cell receptor (beta chain) is shown here with its context. No antigen is known for it. The data belong to a study of OX40 agonist ivuxolimab in advanced cancers. Across the whole study: Mean age approximately 66 years, range about 20 to 90; 82.7% male. Among those treated, three patients had partial responses, one with hepatocellular carcinoma and two with cutaneous melanoma.

Measured with immunoSEQ multiplex PCR; TCRdb has only the in-frame clones, and not every one. The sample comprises fewer than 75,000 clones, over 80% of which are singletons, and 3.5% to 5% rests with the top ten. Whole-study findings and limits: CD4+ and CD8+ blood T cells expanded clonally by week 6 at 0.1 to 3.0 mg/kg. Some nonresponders additionally presented with little normalized T-cell clonal expansion.

J gave up 6 bases and V 7 bases, and 10 bases lay outside the gene matches. This CDR3 region has 16 residues. Germline values: CDR1 MDHEN, CDR2 SYDVKM. This chain joins TRBV28 and TRBJ2-1; 12 bases map to TRBD1. Material: CD4+ or CD8+ T cells sorted from blood, obtained in a trial of the OX40 agonist ivuxolimab. This sequence was found in an adult with an advanced solid tumor such as melanoma, head and neck, liver or kidney cancer. The CDR3: CASNLEGQGAINEQFF. The CDR3 nucleotides read TGTGCCAGCAACTTGGAGGGACAGGGGGCTATCAATGAGCAGTTCTTC.